The 27 T cell receptor beta chains listed next were all sequenced from one sample in a study of blood T cell repertoires in COVID-19. This table comes from immunoSEQ multiplex PCR, and its TCRdb copy is limited to in-frame clones, with some not included. The table includes some 150,000 clones, 84% detected once. Source material: peripheral blood. The receptors derive from a human donor in a cohort sampled during active COVID-19.

This chain joins TRBV5-1 and TRBJ2-7, with 8 nucleotides matching TRBD1. This CDR3 has 15 residues. Trimming at V came to 9 bases and at J to 2 bases, leaving 13 bases not matched to a gene. Germline CDR1 reads SGHRS; CDR2 reads YFSETQ. The CDR3 bases are TGCGCCATCACACCCAACCAGGGGGCGGCCTACGAGCAGTACTTC. Protein: CAITPNQGAAYEQYF.

This sequence joins TRBV7-9 and TRBJ2-3, with 9 bases lining up with TRBD1. V shed 4 bases, J shed 0 bases, and the junction held 11 bases outside the gene matches. CDR1 is SEHNR and CDR2 is FQNEAQ in the germline V gene (reference sequence). This CDR3 comprises 18 residues. CDR3 sequence: CASSSSYGTGSSTDTQYF. In DNA form, the CDR3 reads TGTGCCAGCAGCTCAAGCTACGGGACAGGGTCGAGCACAGATACGCAGTATTTT. The full variable domain, in which reference TRBV7-9 and TRBJ2-3 provide the parts outside the CDR3, is DTGVSQNPRHKITKRGQNVTFRCDPISEHNRLYWYRQTLGQGPEFLTYFQNEAQLEKSRLLSDRFSAERPKGSFSTLEIQRTEQGDSAMYLCASSSSYGTGSSTDTQYFGPGTRLTVL.

J is TRBJ2-2 and V is TRBV13; TRBD1 agrees at 11 bases. CDR1 and CDR2 (germline): PRHDT, FYEKMQ (reference sequence). This CDR3 comprises 18 residues. The J segment lost 2 bases and the V segment lost 0 bases, leaving 5 bases of the junction unmatched. Here the CDR3 DNA reads TGTGCCAGCAGCTTAGGGACCGGGACAGGGGGAAACACCGGGGAGCTGTTTTTT. Protein sequence: CASSLGTGTGGNTGELFF.

The genes are TRBV6-5 and TRBJ1-6, with 7 bases that match TRBD1. V lost 6 bases to trimming and J lost 6 bases; unmatched junction nucleotides: 8. The CDR3 extends over 15 amino acids. Per the germline V gene, CDR1 is MNHEY and CDR2 is SVGAGI. CDR3 sequence reads: CASSPTDRVNSPLHF. The CDR3 DNA reads TGTGCCAGCAGCCCCACCGACAGGGTTAATTCACCCCTCCACTTT.

The table lists this clone with a count of one. The chain links TRBV11-1 to TRBJ2-1; TRBD2 might be the D (5 bases). This CDR3 is 13 amino acids long. The ends were cut back, 5 bases at V and 2 bases at J, with 7 bases in the middle. The germline CDR1 and CDR2 sequences are SGHAT and FQDESV (reference sequence). Written as DNA, the CDR3 is TGTGCCAGCAGCCTCGGGGCCTACAATGAGCAGTTCTTC. Translating gives CASSLGAYNEQFF.

J is TRBJ2-5 and V is TRBV6-6; 7 bases align to TRBD2. With V trimmed by 7 bases and J by 5 bases, 16 bases remained unmatched. Germline values: CDR1 MNHNY, CDR2 SVGAGI (reference sequence). This CDR3 has 16 amino acids. CDR3 in DNA: TGTGCCAGCACCGCGCCGGGGGGAGGGTTAAGGGAGACCCAGTACTTC. As protein: CASTAPGGGLRETQYF.

This clone was counted a single time. The rearrangement joins TRBV5-1 to TRBJ2-3; tentative D call: TRBD2 (6 bases). Germline V gene lookup returns CDR1 SGHRS and CDR2 YFSETQ. The CDR3 spans 14 residues. The V gene lost 7 bases and the J gene lost 5 bases, with 17 bases spanning the gap. For the CDR3, the DNA is TGCGCCAGCGCCCGAAGGGAGGCGGGAGATACGCAGTATTTT. Translated, it gives CASARREAGDTQYF.

This chain joins TRBV28 and TRBJ2-7, with a weak D call TRBD1 (6 bases). Trimming left V 5 bases short and J 0 bases short, with 17 bases between. CDR3 length: 16 residues. Looked up from germline, CDR1 is MDHEN and CDR2 is SYDVKM. The chain's CDR3 is CASSPTGGSPSYEQYF. CDR3 nucleotides: TGTGCCAGCAGTCCGACAGGAGGCTCTCCCTCCTACGAGCAGTACTTC. Using reference TRBV28 and TRBJ2-7 for the parts outside the CDR3, the full variable domain is DVKVTQSSRYLVKRTGEKVFLECVQDMDHENMFWYRQDPGLGLRLIYFSYDVKMKEKGDIPEGYSVSREKKERFSLILESASTNQTSMYLCASSPTGGSPSYEQYFGPGTRLTVT.

V is TRBV2 and J is TRBJ2-7, with 9 bases identical to TRBD1. J lost 1 base, V lost 11 bases, and 12 bases had no gene match. The CDR3 sequence is 15 residues long. Germline V lookup: CDR1 SNHLY, CDR2 FYNNEI. CDR3 DNA sequence: TGTGCCTTCTACCCCACCGGGACAGGGTCCTACGAGCAGTACTTC. As protein: CAFYPTGTGSYEQYF.

The V call is TRBV5-4, the J call TRBJ1-3; tentative D call: TRBD1 (6 bases). In germline, CDR1 is SGHNT, CDR2 YYREEE (reference sequence). V lost 4 bases and J lost 2, with 19 bases in between. This CDR3 spans 17 amino acids. Here the CDR3 DNA reads TGTGCCAGCAGCATACAGGGATTGAGAAGTGCTGGAAACACCATATATTTT. It codes for CASSIQGLRSAGNTIYF.

CDR3 residues: CASSSKTRTSGTYEQYV. In nucleotides, the CDR3 is TGTGCCAGCAGCTCAAAGACGAGGACTAGCGGGACCTACGAGCAGTACGTC. The chain combines TRBV21-1 with TRBJ2-7; the table's D call, TRBD2, was not checked against the DNA. TRBV21-1 is shown as a pseudogene. This CDR3 contains 17 residues.

The chain joins TRBV2 to TRBJ2-7, with D maybe TRBD2 (5 bases). Between the trimmed V and J ends, which lost 2 bases and 0 bases, there was a span of 14 bases. CDR3 length equals 16 residues. CDR1 and CDR2 (germline): SNHLY, FYNNEI. CDR3 coding DNA: TGTGCCAGCAGTGAATCACCGTCCGGGAACTCCTACGAGCAGTACGTC. Translation: CASSESPSGNSYEQYV.

The chain uses TRBV19 and TRBJ2-3, with a weak D call TRBD2 (6 bases). The germline V gene encodes CDR1 LNHDA and CDR2 SQIVND (reference sequence). V was cut by 3 bases and J by 4 bases, with 20 bases left in between. The CDR3 runs to 17 residues. In DNA form, the CDR3 reads TGTGCCAGTAGTATCCCCGTAGGCGGGAAGGGCGCAGATACGCAGTATTTT. As protein: CASSIPVGGKGADTQYF.

This sequence joins TRBV19 and TRBJ1-3; 8 nucleotides line up with TRBD1. Germline V gene data show CDR1 as LNHDA and CDR2 as SQIVND (reference sequence). Trimming removed 8 bases from V and 1 base from J; junction bases left unmatched: 7. CDR3 length: 15 residues. The CDR3, as DNA: TGTGCCAGTTCCCGGGACAGGACGTCTGGAAACACCATATATTTT. Amino acids: CASSRDRTSGNTIYF.

The chain recombines TRBV29-1 with TRBJ1-4, with D hard to call. The CDR3 extends over 12 amino acids. The germline gives CDR1 SQVTM, CDR2 ANQGSEA. The V end was cut by 4 bases, the J end by 7 bases, with 10 bases between. The CDR3 coding sequence is TGCAGCGTTGGCGGGGAGGGTGAAAAACTGTTTTTT. Translating gives CSVGGEGEKLFF. The whole variable domain, filled in from reference TRBV29-1 and TRBJ1-4, reads SAVISQKPSRDICQRGTSLTIQCQVDSQVTMMFWYRQQPGQSLTLIATANQGSEATYESGFVIDKFPISRPNLTFSTLTVSNMSPEDSSIYLCSVGGEGEKLFFGSGTQLSVL.

The chain carries TRBV3-1 (or the pseudogene TRBV3-2) and TRBJ1-6, with a possible D match to TRBD1 (6 bases). The CDR3 runs 14 residues. With 7 bases removed from V and 11 bases from J, the gap between germline ends came to 18 bases. Germline CDR1 reads LGHDT; CDR2 reads YNNKEL (reference sequence). CDR3 residues: CASNLGTPDPPLHF. The CDR3 DNA reads as TGTGCCAGCAACCTCGGGACACCCGACCCACCCCTCCACTTT.

The V call is TRBV5-1, the J call TRBJ2-7; TRBD1 matches at 9 bases. With V trimmed by 0 bases and J by 3 bases, 16 bases remained unmatched. This CDR3 region has 19 residues. CDR1 SGHRS and CDR2 YFSETQ come from the germline V gene. CDR3 region: CASSLGDRVSAYNYYEQYF. The CDR3 nucleotides read TGCGCCAGCAGCTTGGGGGACAGGGTTTCAGCTTACAACTACTACGAGCAGTACTTC.

In its sample, this clone was seen a few times. This chain links TRBV4-1 with TRBJ2-1; 7 nucleotides match TRBD2. The CDR3 length is 13 residues. V was clipped by 8 bases and J by 6 bases; unmatched bases: 7. From germline, CDR1 is MGHRA and CDR2 YSYEKL. The CDR3 bases are TGCGCCAGCGGGGGGTCTAGCGGCAATGAGCAGTTCTTC. Amino acid sequence: CASGGSSGNEQFF.

The chain links TRBV2 to TRBJ1-5; a weak D match, TRBD1 (6 bases). This CDR3 contains 16 residues. Germline V lookup: CDR1 SNHLY, CDR2 FYNNEI. V dropped 2 bases and J dropped 2 bases, with 13 bases sitting between them. This CDR3 reads CASSEQGRVGNQPQHF. CDR3 DNA sequence: TGTGCCAGCAGTGAACAGGGGCGCGTGGGCAATCAGCCCCAGCATTTT.

This sequence joins TRBV5-1 and TRBJ2-2, with a possible D match to TRBD2 (6 bases). This CDR3 is 16 amino acids long. Trimming took off 0 bases at V and 4 bases at J, with 13 bases between the two ends. Germline CDR1 SGHRS, CDR2 YFSETQ. The CDR3: CASSLAGGIVTGELFF. The CDR3 region has the DNA TGCGCCAGCAGCTTGGCCGGCGGGATAGTCACCGGGGAGCTGTTTTTT.

The chain employs TRBV7-8 and TRBJ2-5; D may be TRBD1 (7 bases). The ends were cut back, 0 bases at V and 4 bases at J, with 15 bases in the middle. The CDR3 runs to 16 residues. CDR1 is SGHVS, CDR2 FQNEAQ, per germline. The CDR3 reads CASSLALAQGGETQYF. Written as DNA, the CDR3 is TGTGCCAGCAGCTTAGCGCTGGCGCAGGGGGGAGAGACCCAGTACTTC.

This clone showed up just a few times. The chain carries TRBV25-1 and TRBJ2-2; no firm D call. Germline lookup yields CDR1 MGHDK and CDR2 SYGVNS. V dropped 6 bases and J dropped 1 base, with 3 bases sitting between them. The CDR3 is 12 residues long. CDR3 amino acids: CASRQNTGELFF. The CDR3 DNA sequence: TGTGCCAGCAGACAGAACACCGGGGAGCTGTTTTTT.

The chain couples TRBV4-2 to TRBJ1-2, with TRBD1 matching over 10 bases. CDR1 LGHNA and CDR2 YNFKEQ come from the germline V gene. The CDR3 runs 18 residues. V lost 1 base to trimming and J lost 1 base; unmatched junction nucleotides: 9. The CDR3 protein is CASSQARDRGPHNYGYTF. In DNA, the CDR3 is TGTGCCAGCAGCCAAGCGCGAGACAGGGGGCCCCATAACTATGGCTACACCTTC.

Only a few counts were recorded for this clone. It may be a read error: a sequence one base away is much more abundant. V and J are TRBV6-1 and TRBJ1-2, with a possible D match to TRBD1 (5 bases). The CDR3 extends over 14 amino acids. Germline V CDR1 and CDR2: MNHNS, SASEGT. Between the trimmed V and J ends, which lost 2 bases and 0 bases, there was a span of 7 bases. CDR3 loop: CASSEQGSNYGYTF. In DNA, the CDR3 is TGTGCCAGCAGTGAACAGGGTTCTAACTATGGCTACACCTTC.

The rearrangement links TRBV2 to TRBJ2-5; perhaps TRBD2 as D (5 bases). The V and J ends lost 1 base and 5 bases respectively, with 11 bases between them. The germline V gene has CDR1 SNHLY and CDR2 FYNNEI. The CDR3 length is 14 residues. In DNA, the CDR3 is TGTGCCAGCAGTGAAGTCGGGGTCCGGGAGACCCAGTACTTC. It specifies CASSEVGVRETQYF.

The V call is TRBV28, the J call TRBJ2-7; TRBD1 is a possible D gene (7 bases). The CDR3 has 14 residues. V shed 7 bases and J shed 12 bases, with 25 bases lying between them. CDR1 and CDR2 (germline): MDHEN, SYDVKM. The DNA of the CDR3 is TGTGCCAGCAAAAGCGGAACTAGCAGGGGGAATAGGTACTTC. The encoded protein is CASKSGTSRGNRYF.

The V and J genes are TRBV14 and TRBJ1-6, with 9 bases that match TRBD1. Unmatched junction bases numbered 9, after V lost 4 bases and J lost 8 bases. The germline gives CDR1 SGHDN, CDR2 FVKESK. CDR3 length: 16 amino acids. CDR3 sequence: CASSPGGTGRDSPLHF. CDR3 nucleotides: TGTGCCAGCAGCCCGGGGGGGACAGGGAGAGATTCACCCCTCCACTTT.